The clone carrying this TCR beta chain was observed many times. No antigen is known for it. This sample is drawn from a study of metastatic and nonmetastatic thyroid tumors. Study at large: Blood and tumor or nodule tissue repertoires from malignant and benign thyroid patients were compared.

Original processing notes: Clinicopathological groups differed in CDR3, with these differences serving to build a distant-metastasis classifier for papillary thyroid cancer. With MiXCR, TCRdb reprocessed the PCR reads. The V and J calls here are based on TCRdb, not the publication. The top ten hold 4% to 5% of the sample, which has some 28,000 clones, over 15% seen once. Patients had received no treatment of any kind before thyroid surgery. Germline CDR1 reads SNHLY; CDR2 reads FYNNEI. The CDR3 sequence is 13 residues long. The trim removed 9 bases at V and 5 bases at J, leaving 9 bases unmatched. Broader study findings: It was reportedly found that TCR beta diversity was significantly higher in malignant thyroid tumors than in benign nodules, a difference seen in both blood and tumor samples.

The source is a female donor with papillary thyroid cancer or a benign thyroid nodule (not recorded which). Some clones in this sample may be carry-over from other donors' samples. The chain is built from TRBV2 and TRBJ1-1, with 7 bases matching TRBD1. The sequencing input was blood. The CDR3 protein is CASRQGIGTEAFF. The CDR3, as DNA: TGTGCCAGTAGACAGGGAATAGGGACTGAAGCTTTCTTT.